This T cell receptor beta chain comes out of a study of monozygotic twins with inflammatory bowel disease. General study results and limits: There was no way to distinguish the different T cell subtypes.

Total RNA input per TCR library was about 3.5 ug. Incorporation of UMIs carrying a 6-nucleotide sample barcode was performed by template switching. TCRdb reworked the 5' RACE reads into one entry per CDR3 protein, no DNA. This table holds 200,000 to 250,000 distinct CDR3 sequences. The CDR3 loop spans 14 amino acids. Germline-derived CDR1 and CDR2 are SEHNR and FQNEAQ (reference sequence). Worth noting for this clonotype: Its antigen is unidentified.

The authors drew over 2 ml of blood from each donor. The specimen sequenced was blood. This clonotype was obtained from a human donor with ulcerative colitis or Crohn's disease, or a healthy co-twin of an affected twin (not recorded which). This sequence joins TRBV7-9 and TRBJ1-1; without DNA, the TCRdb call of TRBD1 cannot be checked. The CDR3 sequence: CASSLKGGRAEAFF.